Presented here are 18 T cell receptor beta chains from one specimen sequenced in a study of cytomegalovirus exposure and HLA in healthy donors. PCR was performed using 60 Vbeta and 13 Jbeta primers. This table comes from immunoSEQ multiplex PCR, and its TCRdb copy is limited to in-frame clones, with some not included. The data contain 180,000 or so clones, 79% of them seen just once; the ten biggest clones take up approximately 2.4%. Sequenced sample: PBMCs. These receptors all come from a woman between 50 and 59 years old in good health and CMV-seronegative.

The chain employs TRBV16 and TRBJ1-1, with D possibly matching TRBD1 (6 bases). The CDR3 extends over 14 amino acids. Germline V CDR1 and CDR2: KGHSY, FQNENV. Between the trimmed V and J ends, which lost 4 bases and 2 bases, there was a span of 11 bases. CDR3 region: CASSLTGSNTEAFF. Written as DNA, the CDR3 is TGTGCCAGCAGCCTCACAGGGTCAAACACTGAAGCTTTCTTT. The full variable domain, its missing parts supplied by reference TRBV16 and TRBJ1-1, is GEEVAQTPKHLVRGEGQKAKLYCAPIKGHSYVFWYQQVLKNEFKFLISFQNENVFDETGMPKERFSAKCLPNSPCSLEIQATKLEDSAVYFCASSLTGSNTEAFFGQGTRLTVV.

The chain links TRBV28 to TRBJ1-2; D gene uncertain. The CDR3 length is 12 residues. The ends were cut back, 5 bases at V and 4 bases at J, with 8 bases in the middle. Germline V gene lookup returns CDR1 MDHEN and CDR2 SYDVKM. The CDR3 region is CASSLDTYGYTF. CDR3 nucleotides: TGTGCCAGCAGTCTTGACACCTATGGCTACACCTTC.

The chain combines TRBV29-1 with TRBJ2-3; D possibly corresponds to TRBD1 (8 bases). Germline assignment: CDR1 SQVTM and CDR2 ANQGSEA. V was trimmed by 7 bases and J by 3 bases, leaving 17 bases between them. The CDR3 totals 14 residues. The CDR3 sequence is CSAQDREGTDTQYF. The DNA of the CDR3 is TGCAGCGCCCAGGACAGGGAGGGGACAGATACGCAGTATTTT.

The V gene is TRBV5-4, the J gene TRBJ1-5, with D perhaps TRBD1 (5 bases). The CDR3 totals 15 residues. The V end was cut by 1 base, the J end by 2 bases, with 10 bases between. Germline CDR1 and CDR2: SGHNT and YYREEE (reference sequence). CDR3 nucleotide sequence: TGTGCCAGCAGCTTGCAGGGAACGGGCAATCAGCCCCAGCATTTT. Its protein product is CASSLQGTGNQPQHF.

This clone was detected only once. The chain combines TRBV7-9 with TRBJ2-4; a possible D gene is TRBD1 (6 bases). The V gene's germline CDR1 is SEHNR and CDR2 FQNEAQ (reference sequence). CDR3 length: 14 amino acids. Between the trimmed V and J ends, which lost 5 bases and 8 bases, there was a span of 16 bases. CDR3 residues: CASSSRGQGYIQYF. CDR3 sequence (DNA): TGTGCCAGCAGCAGTCGAGGTCAGGGGTACATTCAGTACTTC.

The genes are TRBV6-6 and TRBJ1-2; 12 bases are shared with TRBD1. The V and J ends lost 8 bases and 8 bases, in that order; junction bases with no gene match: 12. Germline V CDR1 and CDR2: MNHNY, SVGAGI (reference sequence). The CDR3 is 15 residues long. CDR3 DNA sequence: TGTGCCAGCGTACACCCGGGACAGGGGGCCGGCGGCTACACCTTC. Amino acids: CASVHPGQGAGGYTF.

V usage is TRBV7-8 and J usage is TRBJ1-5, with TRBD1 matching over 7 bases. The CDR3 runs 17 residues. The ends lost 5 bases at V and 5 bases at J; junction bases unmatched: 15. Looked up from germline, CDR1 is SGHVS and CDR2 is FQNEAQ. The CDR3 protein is CASSPLTSGTAYQPQHF. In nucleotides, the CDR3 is TGTGCCAGCAGCCCGTTAACTTCCGGGACAGCTTATCAGCCCCAGCATTTT. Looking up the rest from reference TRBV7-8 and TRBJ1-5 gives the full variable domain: GAGVSQSPRYKVAKRGQDVALRCDPISGHVSLFWYQQALGQGPEFLTYFQNEAQLDKSGLPSDRFFAERPEGSVSTLKIQRTQQEDSAVYLCASSPLTSGTAYQPQHFGDGTRLSIL.

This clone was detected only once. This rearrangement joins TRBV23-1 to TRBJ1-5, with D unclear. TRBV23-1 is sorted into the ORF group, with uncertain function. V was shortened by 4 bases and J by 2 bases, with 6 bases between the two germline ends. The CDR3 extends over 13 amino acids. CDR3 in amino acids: CASSREGNQPQHF. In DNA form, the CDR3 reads TGCGCCAGCAGTCGGGAGGGCAATCAGCCCCAGCATTTT.

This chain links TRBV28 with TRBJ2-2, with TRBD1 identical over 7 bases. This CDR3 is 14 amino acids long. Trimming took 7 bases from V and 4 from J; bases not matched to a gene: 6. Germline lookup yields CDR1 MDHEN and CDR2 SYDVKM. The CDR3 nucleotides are TGTGCCAGCATAGGGGGCCGTGGCACCGGGGAGCTGTTTTTT. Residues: CASIGGRGTGELFF.

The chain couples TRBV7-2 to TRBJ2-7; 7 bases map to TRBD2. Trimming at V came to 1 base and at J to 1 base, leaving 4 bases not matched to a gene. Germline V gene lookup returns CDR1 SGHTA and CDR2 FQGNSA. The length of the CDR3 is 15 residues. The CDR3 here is CASSLGGSRSYEQYF. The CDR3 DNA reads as TGTGCCAGCAGCTTAGGCGGGAGTAGGTCCTACGAGCAGTACTTC.

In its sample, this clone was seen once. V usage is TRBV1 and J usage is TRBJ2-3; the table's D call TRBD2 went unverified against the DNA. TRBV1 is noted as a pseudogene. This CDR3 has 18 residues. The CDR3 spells CTSSQPGLAGGFTDTQYF. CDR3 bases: TGCACCAGCAGCCAACCGGGACTAGCGGGGGGTTTCACAGATACGCAGTATTTT.

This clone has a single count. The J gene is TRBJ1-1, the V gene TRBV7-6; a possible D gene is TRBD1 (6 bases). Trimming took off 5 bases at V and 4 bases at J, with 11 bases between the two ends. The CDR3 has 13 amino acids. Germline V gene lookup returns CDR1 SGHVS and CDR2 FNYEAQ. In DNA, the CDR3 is TGTGCCAGCAGCCGTACAGGGACCACTGAAGCTTTCTTT. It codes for CASSRTGTTEAFF.

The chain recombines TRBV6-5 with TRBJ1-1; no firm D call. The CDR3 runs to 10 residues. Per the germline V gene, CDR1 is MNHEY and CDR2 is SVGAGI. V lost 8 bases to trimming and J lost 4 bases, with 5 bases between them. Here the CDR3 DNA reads TGTGCCAGCGGAGCCACTGAAGCTTTCTTT. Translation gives CASGATEAFF.

The DNA of the CDR3 is TGTGCCAGCAGTGAATGGACAGTTAATAATTCACCCCTCCACTTT. It codes for CASSEWTVNNSPLHF. The gene calls are TRBV6-1 and TRBJ1-6; a possible D gene is TRBD1 (6 bases). The V end was cut by 2 bases, the J end by 5 bases, with 10 bases between. Germline V gene lookup returns CDR1 MNHNS and CDR2 SASEGT. The CDR3 totals 15 residues.

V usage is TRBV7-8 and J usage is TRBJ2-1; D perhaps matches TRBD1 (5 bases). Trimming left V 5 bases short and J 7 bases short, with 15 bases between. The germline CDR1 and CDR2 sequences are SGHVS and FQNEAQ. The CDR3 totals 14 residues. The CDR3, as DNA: TGTGCCAGCAGCGCGGACGGACCAGGGAATGAGCAGTTCTTC. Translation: CASSADGPGNEQFF.

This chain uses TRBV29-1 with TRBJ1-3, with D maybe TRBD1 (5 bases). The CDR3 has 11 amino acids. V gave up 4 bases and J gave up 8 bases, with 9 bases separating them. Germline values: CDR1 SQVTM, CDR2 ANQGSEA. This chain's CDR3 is CSVVGGDTIYF. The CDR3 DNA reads TGCAGCGTTGTGGGGGGGGACACCATATATTTT.

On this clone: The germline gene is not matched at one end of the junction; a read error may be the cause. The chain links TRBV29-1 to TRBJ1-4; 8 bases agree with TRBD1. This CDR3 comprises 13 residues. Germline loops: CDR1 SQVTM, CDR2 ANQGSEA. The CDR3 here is CSVQEGQAEKLFF. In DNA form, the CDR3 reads TGCAGCGTTCAAGAGGGACAGGCTGAAAAACTGTTTTTT. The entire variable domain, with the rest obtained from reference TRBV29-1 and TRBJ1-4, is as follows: SAVISQKPSRDICQRGTSLTIQCQVDSQVTMMFWYRQQPGQSLTLIATANQGSEATYESGFVIDKFPISRPNLTFSTLTVSNMSPEDSSIYLCSVQEGQAEKLFFGSGTQLSVL.

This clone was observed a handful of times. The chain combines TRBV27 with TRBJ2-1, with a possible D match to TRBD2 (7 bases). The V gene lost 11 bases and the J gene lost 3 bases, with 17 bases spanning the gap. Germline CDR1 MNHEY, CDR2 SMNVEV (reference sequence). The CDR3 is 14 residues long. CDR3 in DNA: TGTGCCGTGACCCGGGGGGCCGGCTACAATGAGCAGTTCTTC. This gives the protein CAVTRGAGYNEQFF.